A single sample gave rise to the 27 T cell receptor beta chains below, sequenced in a study of blood T cell repertoires in COVID-19. Sequencing was performed with immunoSEQ multiplex PCR; in TCRdb, only in-frame clones are kept and a portion is missing. The sample comprises some 62,000 clones, 88% of which are singletons, and about 4.7% rests with the top ten. The sample was peripheral blood. These receptors originate from a human donor in a cohort sampled during active COVID-19.

This clone was found once. The chain links TRBV19 to TRBJ2-1; tentatively, D is TRBD1 (6 bases). The V and J ends lost 7 bases and 4 bases respectively, with 11 bases between them. Germline lookup yields CDR1 LNHDA and CDR2 SQIVND (reference sequence). The CDR3 runs 13 residues. CDR3 region: CASTPGVYNEQFF. Written as DNA, the CDR3 is TGTGCCAGTACCCCAGGGGTATACAATGAGCAGTTCTTC. Variable domain in full (rest from reference TRBV19 and TRBJ2-1): DGGITQSPKYLFRKEGQNVTLSCEQNLNHDAMYWYRQDPGQGLRLIYYSQIVNDFQKGDIAEGYSVSREKKESFPLTVTSAQKNPTAFYLCASTPGVYNEQFFGPGTRLTVL.

The chain uses TRBV18 and TRBJ2-5; the match to TRBD2 covers 9 bases. J lost 4 bases, V lost 5 bases, and 11 bases had no gene match. CDR3 length equals 16 residues. Germline values: CDR1 KGHSH, CDR2 LQKENI. CDR3: CASSSLAGEYRETQYF. As DNA, the CDR3 is TGTGCCAGCTCATCCTTAGCGGGGGAGTACAGAGAGACCCAGTACTTC.

The chain links TRBV18 to TRBJ2-5, with TRBD1 as a possible D gene (5 bases). The germline CDR1 and CDR2 sequences are KGHSH and LQKENI. Trimming shortened V by 0 bases and J by 4 bases, and 9 bases separated the two germline ends. CDR3 length: 14 amino acids. CDR3 loop: CASSPPAGSETQYF. For the CDR3, the DNA is TGTGCCAGCTCACCACCGGCAGGGTCAGAGACCCAGTACTTC.

V usage is TRBV27 and J usage is TRBJ1-1; TRBD1 is a possible D gene (5 bases). Between the trimmed V and J ends, which lost 5 bases and 2 bases, there was a span of 15 bases. The germline gives CDR1 MNHEY, CDR2 SMNVEV (reference sequence). This CDR3 is 15 amino acids long. The chain's CDR3 is CASSPWGNFNTEAFF. The CDR3 DNA reads as TGTGCCAGCAGTCCTTGGGGCAATTTCAACACTGAAGCTTTCTTT.

This rearrangement joins TRBV6-5 to TRBJ1-2; no firm D call. V was shortened by 4 bases and J by 0 bases, with 12 bases between the two germline ends. Looked up from germline, CDR1 is MNHEY and CDR2 is SVGAGI. The CDR3 is 15 residues long. DNA for the CDR3: TGTGCCAGCAGTTCCCCCTCCTCAGCTAACTATGGCTACACCTTC. Its protein product is CASSSPSSANYGYTF.

The genes are TRBV9 and TRBJ2-2; no definite D call. The CDR3 sequence is 12 residues long. Looked up from germline, CDR1 is SGDLS and CDR2 is YYNGEE. V gave up 4 bases and J gave up 2 bases, with 3 bases separating them. In DNA, the CDR3 is TGTGCCAGCAGCTTAAACACCGGGGAGCTGTTTTTT. It codes for CASSLNTGELFF.

The V gene is TRBV2, the J gene TRBJ1-4; D might be TRBD1 (6 bases). V dropped 6 bases and J dropped 5 bases, with 13 bases sitting between them. This CDR3 is 14 amino acids long. The V gene's germline CDR1 is SNHLY and CDR2 FYNNEI. This CDR3 reads CASSQQGLNEKLFF. CDR3 in DNA: TGTGCCAGCAGCCAACAGGGCCTGAATGAAAAACTGTTTTTT.

This chain uses TRBV15 with TRBJ2-1, with D hard to call. CDR1 LNHNV and CDR2 YYDKDF come from the germline V gene (reference sequence). This CDR3 is 13 amino acids long. V lost 0 bases, J lost 6 bases, and 6 bases lay in between. The CDR3 region has the DNA TGTGCCACCAGCAGAGAATTAGTCAATGAGCAGTTCTTC. It encodes CATSRELVNEQFF.

This chain links TRBV7-3 with TRBJ2-7; 7 nucleotides line up with TRBD2. This CDR3 has 15 amino acids. The junction had 6 bases not matched to a gene; V was cut back by 0 bases and J by 4 bases. Per the germline V gene, CDR1 is SGHTA and CDR2 is FQGTGA. CDR3 loop: CASSLTGGSGYEQYF. CDR3 sequence (DNA): TGTGCCAGCAGCTTAACGGGAGGGAGTGGGTACGAGCAGTACTTC.

The chain recombines TRBV7-9 with TRBJ2-5, with 9 positions matching TRBD1. Germline V gene lookup returns CDR1 SEHNR and CDR2 FQNEAQ (reference sequence). J was trimmed by 5 bases and V by 5 bases; bases with no gene match: 6. CDR3 length: 14 residues. In DNA, the CDR3 is TGTGCCAGCAGCAAGGGACAGGGAGTGGAGACCCAGTACTTC. It is translated as CASSKGQGVETQYF.

CDR3 bases: TGTGCCAGTAGGAATTCGGGCAGAGGGCGAAGTAATGAAAAACTGTTTTTT. Its translation is CASRNSGRGRSNEKLFF. This chain uses TRBV19 with TRBJ1-4, with D hard to call. The CDR3 consists of 17 residues. From germline, CDR1 is LNHDA and CDR2 SQIVND (reference sequence). V dropped 6 bases and J dropped 4 bases, with 21 bases sitting between them.

The chain joins TRBV15 to TRBJ2-5, with a weak D call TRBD1 (5 bases). Trimming shortened V by 2 bases and J by 5 bases, and 21 bases separated the two germline ends. This CDR3 is built from 17 residues. Germline V gene lookup returns CDR1 LNHNV and CDR2 YYDKDF (reference sequence). The DNA of the CDR3 is TGTGCCACCAGCAGAAGACTTTCTAGGGGCCGTGGGGAGACCCAGTACTTC. Encoded protein: CATSRRLSRGRGETQYF.

The rearrangement uses TRBV12-5 and TRBJ2-7; possible D gene TRBD1, 5 bases. The CDR3 length is 11 residues. The ends were cut back, 10 bases at V and 6 bases at J, with 13 bases in the middle. The germline CDR1 and CDR2 sequences are LGHNT and FRNRAP. CDR3 sequence: CAIQGRSEQYF. The CDR3 DNA reads as TGTGCTATCCAGGGAAGGAGCGAGCAGTACTTC.

The chain employs TRBV5-1 and TRBJ2-1; 7 bases line up with TRBD2. V lost 3 bases to trimming and J lost 7 bases; unmatched junction nucleotides: 13. Germline V gene lookup returns CDR1 SGHRS and CDR2 YFSETQ. The CDR3 has 16 residues. CDR3 coding DNA: TGCGCCAGCAGCTATACCCGGGGAAGGGAGGGGAATGAGCAGTTCTTC. It codes for CASSYTRGREGNEQFF.

CDR3 protein: CASSRTSGGTDTQYF. CDR3 nucleotide sequence: TGTGCCAGCTCACGGACTAGCGGGGGGACAGATACGCAGTATTTT. The chain carries TRBV18 and TRBJ2-3; 14 nucleotides align to TRBD2. CDR3 length: 15 amino acids. The germline V gene encodes CDR1 KGHSH and CDR2 LQKENI. The J segment lost 3 bases and the V segment lost 4 bases, leaving 0 bases of the junction unmatched.

This clone was seen a single time. The genes are TRBV5-1 and TRBJ2-3; no reliable D call. Germline V gene data show CDR1 as SGHRS and CDR2 as YFSETQ. This CDR3 comprises 12 residues. The V gene lost 7 bases and the J gene lost 4 bases, with 10 bases spanning the gap. CDR3 protein: CASHTSADTQYF. The CDR3, as DNA: TGCGCCAGCCACACGAGCGCAGATACGCAGTATTTT.

In its sample, this clone was seen once. The chain uses TRBV5-5 and TRBJ2-1, with D unclear. Trimming took 3 bases from V and 2 from J, leaving 12 bases between them. There are 15 residues in the CDR3. CDR1 and CDR2 (germline): SGHKS, YYEKEE (reference sequence). CDR3 nucleotides: TGTGCCAGCAGCTCGTGGCTTGCGGCCTACAATGAGCAGTTCTTC. This gives the protein CASSSWLAAYNEQFF. The full variable domain, in which reference TRBV5-5 and TRBJ2-1 provide the parts outside the CDR3, is DAGVTQSPTHLIKTRGQQVTLRCSPISGHKSVSWYQQVLGQGPQFIFQYYEKEERGRGNFPDRFSARQFPNYSSELNVNALLLGDSALYLCASSSWLAAYNEQFFGPGTRLTVL.

The chain carries TRBV19 and TRBJ1-2, with TRBD1 identical over 8 bases. The germline V gene has CDR1 LNHDA and CDR2 SQIVND (reference sequence). The CDR3 has 15 residues. The V and J ends lost 4 bases and 2 bases, in that order; junction bases with no gene match: 6. The CDR3 sequence: CASSTPTGANYGYTF. CDR3 sequence (DNA): TGTGCCAGTAGTACCCCGACAGGGGCGAACTATGGCTACACCTTC.

V usage is TRBV7-2 and J usage is TRBJ2-5; 12 nucleotides align to TRBD1. In germline, CDR1 is SGHTA, CDR2 FQGNSA. Trimming cost V 1 base and J 5 bases; bases outside gene matches: 5. CDR3 length equals 16 residues. CDR3 coding DNA: TGTGCCAGCAGCTTAGTTGGGACAGGGGGCGGGGAGACCCAGTACTTC. Protein product: CASSLVGTGGGETQYF.

CDR3 DNA sequence: TGTGCCAGAAGCTCGCTATACAGGGTTTTGGTGGGTGGCTCTGGAAACACCATATATTTT. This gives the protein CARSSLYRVLVGGSGNTIYF. This chain connects TRBV5-3 to TRBJ1-3; possible D gene TRBD1, 6 bases. TRBV5-3 counts as an open reading frame of uncertain function. The CDR3 runs to 20 residues. The germline V and J ends were trimmed by 3 bases and 0 bases, with 25 bases remaining between them.

The gene calls are TRBV6-5 and TRBJ1-2; D is ambiguous. Germline CDR1 and CDR2: MNHEY and SVGAGI. Between the trimmed V and J ends, which lost 8 bases and 8 bases, there was a span of 18 bases. The CDR3 runs to 13 residues. CDR3 sequence: CASSGGGREGYTF. CDR3 DNA: TGTGCCAGCTCAGGAGGAGGGAGAGAGGGCTACACCTTC.

V usage is TRBV28 and J usage is TRBJ2-7; possibly TRBD2 for D (6 bases). This CDR3 has 14 amino acids. Germline CDR1 MDHEN, CDR2 SYDVKM. Deletions cut 11 bases from V and 2 bases from J, with 19 bases between. The CDR3 DNA reads TGTGCCGTAACCCTTCCGACTAGACCCTACGAGCAGTACTTC. The encoded protein is CAVTLPTRPYEQYF.

This clone has a single count. J is TRBJ1-1 and V is TRBV2; D uncertain. V was clipped by 7 bases and J by 3 bases, with 15 bases between them. Germline V lookup: CDR1 SNHLY, CDR2 FYNNEI. This CDR3 spans 14 amino acids. CDR3 sequence reads: CASKLRDGDTEAFF. The CDR3, as DNA: TGTGCCAGCAAATTGAGGGATGGGGACACTGAAGCTTTCTTT. The full variable domain, completed using reference TRBV2 and TRBJ1-1, is EPEVTQTPSHQVTQMGQEVILRCVPISNHLYFYWYRQILGQKVEFLVSFYNNEISEKSEIFDDQFSVERPDGSNFTLKIRSTKLEDSAMYFCASKLRDGDTEAFFGQGTRLTVV.

The chain joins TRBV7-9 to TRBJ2-1, with 7 nucleotides matching TRBD1. This CDR3 comprises 15 residues. CDR1 is SEHNR, CDR2 FQNEAQ, per germline (reference sequence). Trimming at V came to 5 bases and at J to 3 bases, leaving 7 bases not matched to a gene. CDR3 in amino acids: CASSPRTGNYNEQFF. The DNA of the CDR3 is TGTGCCAGCAGCCCCAGGACAGGAAACTACAATGAGCAGTTCTTC.

This clone was observed a single time. The chain recombines TRBV7-8 with TRBJ2-5; TRBD2 might be the D (6 bases). The V and J ends lost 4 bases and 4 bases respectively, with 22 bases between them. Germline assignment: CDR1 SGHVS and CDR2 FQNEAQ. The CDR3 covers 17 residues. CDR3 bases: TGTGCCAGCAGCTATACGAAAAGGACTACCCAGGGAGAGACCCAGTACTTC. This sequence encodes CASSYTKRTTQGETQYF. The whole variable domain, filled in from reference TRBV7-8 and TRBJ2-5, reads GAGVSQSPRYKVAKRGQDVALRCDPISGHVSLFWYQQALGQGPEFLTYFQNEAQLDKSGLPSDRFFAERPEGSVSTLKIQRTQQEDSAVYLCASSYTKRTTQGETQYFGPGTRLLVL.

The chain couples TRBV9 to TRBJ2-7; possibly TRBD1 for D (6 bases). The CDR3 loop spans 14 amino acids. The V gene's germline CDR1 is SGDLS and CDR2 YYNGEE. Trimming stripped 0 bases from V and 4 bases from J, with 11 bases between. The CDR3 DNA reads TGTGCCAGCAGCGTAGGTTGGGGGCCTTACGAGCAGTACTTC. Its protein is CASSVGWGPYEQYF.

This sequence joins TRBV19 and TRBJ2-7; 7 nucleotides agree with TRBD1. The CDR3 loop spans 14 amino acids. The V gene end was trimmed by 6 bases and the J gene end by 6 bases; junction bases not matched to a gene: 11. Looked up from germline, CDR1 is LNHDA and CDR2 is SQIVND (reference sequence). The CDR3: CASSRRQGHGEQYF. The CDR3 region has the DNA TGTGCCAGTAGCCGAAGACAGGGCCATGGCGAGCAGTACTTC.